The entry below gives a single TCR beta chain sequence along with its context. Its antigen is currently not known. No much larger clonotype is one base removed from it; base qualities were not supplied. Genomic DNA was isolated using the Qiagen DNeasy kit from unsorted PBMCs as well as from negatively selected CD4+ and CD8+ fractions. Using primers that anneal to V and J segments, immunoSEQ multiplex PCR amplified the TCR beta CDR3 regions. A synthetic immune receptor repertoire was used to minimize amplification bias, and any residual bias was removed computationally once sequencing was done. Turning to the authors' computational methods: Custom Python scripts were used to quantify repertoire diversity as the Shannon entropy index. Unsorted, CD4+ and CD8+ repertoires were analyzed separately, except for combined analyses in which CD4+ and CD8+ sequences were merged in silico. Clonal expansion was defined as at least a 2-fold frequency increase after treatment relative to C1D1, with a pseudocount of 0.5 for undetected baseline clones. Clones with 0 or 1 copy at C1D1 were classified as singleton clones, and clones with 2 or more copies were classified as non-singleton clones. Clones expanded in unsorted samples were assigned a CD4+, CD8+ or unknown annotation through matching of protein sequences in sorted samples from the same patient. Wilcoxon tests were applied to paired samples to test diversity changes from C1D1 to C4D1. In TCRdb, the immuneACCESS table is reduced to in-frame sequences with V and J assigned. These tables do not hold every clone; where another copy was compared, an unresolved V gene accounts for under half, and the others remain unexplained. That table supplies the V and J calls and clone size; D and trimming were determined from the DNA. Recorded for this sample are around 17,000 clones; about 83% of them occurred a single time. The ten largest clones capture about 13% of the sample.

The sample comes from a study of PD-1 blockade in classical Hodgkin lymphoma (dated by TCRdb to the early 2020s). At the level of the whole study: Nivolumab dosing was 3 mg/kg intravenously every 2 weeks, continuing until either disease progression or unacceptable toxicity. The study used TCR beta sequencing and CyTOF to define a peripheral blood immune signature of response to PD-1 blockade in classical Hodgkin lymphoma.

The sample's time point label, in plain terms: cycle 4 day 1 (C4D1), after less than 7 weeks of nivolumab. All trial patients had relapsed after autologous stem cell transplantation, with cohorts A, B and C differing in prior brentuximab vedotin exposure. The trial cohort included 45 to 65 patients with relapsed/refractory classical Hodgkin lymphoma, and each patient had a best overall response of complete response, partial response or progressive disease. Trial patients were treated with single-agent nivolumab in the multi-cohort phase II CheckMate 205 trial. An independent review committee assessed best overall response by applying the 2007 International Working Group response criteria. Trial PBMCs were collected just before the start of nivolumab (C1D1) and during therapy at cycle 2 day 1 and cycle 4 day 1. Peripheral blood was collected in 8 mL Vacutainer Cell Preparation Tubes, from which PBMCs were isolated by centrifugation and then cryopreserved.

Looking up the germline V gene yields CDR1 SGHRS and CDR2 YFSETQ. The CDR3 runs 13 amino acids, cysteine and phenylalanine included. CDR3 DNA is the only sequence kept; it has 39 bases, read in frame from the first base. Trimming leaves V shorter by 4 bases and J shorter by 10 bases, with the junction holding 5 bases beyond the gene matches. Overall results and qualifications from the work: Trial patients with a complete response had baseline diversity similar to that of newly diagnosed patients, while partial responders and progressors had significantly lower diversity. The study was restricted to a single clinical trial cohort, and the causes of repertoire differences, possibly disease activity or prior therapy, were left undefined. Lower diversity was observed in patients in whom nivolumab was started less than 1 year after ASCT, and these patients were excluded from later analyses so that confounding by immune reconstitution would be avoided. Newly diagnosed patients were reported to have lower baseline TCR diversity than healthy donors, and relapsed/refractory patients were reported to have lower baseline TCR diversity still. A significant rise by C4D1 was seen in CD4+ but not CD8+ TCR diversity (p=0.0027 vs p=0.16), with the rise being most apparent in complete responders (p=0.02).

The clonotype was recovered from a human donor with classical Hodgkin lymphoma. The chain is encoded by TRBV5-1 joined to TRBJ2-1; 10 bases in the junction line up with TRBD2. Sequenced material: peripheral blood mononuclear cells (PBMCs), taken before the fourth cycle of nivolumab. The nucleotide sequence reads TGCGCCAGCAGCCAAAGCGGGGGGGCCGAGCAGTTCTTC. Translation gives CASSQSGGAEQFF.